These 32 T cell receptor beta chains came from one sample sequenced in a study of T cell clonotyping in hematopoietic cell transplantation. The data were produced by immunoSEQ multiplex PCR, yet TCRdb's version contains in-frame clones alone and is incomplete. The sample shows some 30,000 clones, roughly 70% of them seen only once. Time point noted: recipient sample about 28 days before transplant, after cytoreduction. Sequencing used peripheral blood mononuclear cells, obtained before stem cell transplant. These receptors all stem from a man in his fifties with myelodysplastic syndrome. Some clones in this sample may be carry-over from other donors' samples.

The chain has TRBV6-5 and TRBJ2-1, with TRBD2 matching over 10 bases. V lost 5 bases and J lost 7; bases outside the gene matches: 5. Germline CDR1 MNHEY, CDR2 SVGAGI. The CDR3 runs 14 residues. The CDR3 reads CASSTGLARNEQFF. The DNA for the CDR3 is TGTGCCAGCAGTACGGGACTAGCGCGTAATGAGCAGTTCTTC.

This clone was counted only a few times. The V call is TRBV4-1, the J call TRBJ2-1; 9 bases are a match to TRBD2. Germline V CDR1 and CDR2: MGHRA, YSYEKL. The CDR3 consists of 16 residues. V lost 2 bases to trimming and J lost 5 bases; unmatched junction nucleotides: 7. In DNA, the CDR3 is TGCGCCAGCAGCCAATCCCAGGCGGGAGGGGACAATGAGCAGTTCTTC. Amino acids: CASSQSQAGGDNEQFF.

A note on this clone: A junction boundary mismatches the germline segment, possibly from a read error. The chain carries TRBV29-1 and TRBJ2-6; TRBD1 is a possible D gene (6 bases). Germline lookup yields CDR1 SQVTM and CDR2 ANQGSEA. There are 15 residues in the CDR3. The CDR3 DNA follows: TGCGGCGTTAAAGGGGGAAGCTCTGGGGCCAACGTCCTGACTTTC. Protein sequence: CGVKGGSSGANVLTF.

The V and J genes are TRBV20-1 and TRBJ2-5; TRBD1 might be the D (5 bases). V shed 7 bases and J shed 2 bases, with 8 bases lying between them. Per the germline V gene, CDR1 is DFQATT and CDR2 is SNEGSKA (reference sequence). The CDR3 extends over 11 amino acids. The CDR3 coding sequence is TGCAGTGGGCAGGGACAAGAGACCCAGTACTTC. It yields the protein CSGQGQETQYF.

This clone came up a few times. Other DNA sequences from this sample encode an identical CDR3 as well. V and J are TRBV30 and TRBJ1-1; 7 bases fit TRBD1. The V gene end was trimmed by 4 bases and the J gene end by 2 bases; junction bases not matched to a gene: 4. In germline, CDR1 is GTSNPN, CDR2 SVGIG (reference sequence). The CDR3 spans 13 residues. CDR3 amino acids: CAWTGGFNTEAFF. The CDR3, as DNA: TGTGCCTGGACAGGGGGGTTTAACACTGAAGCTTTCTTT.

V gene TRBV5-8 combines with J gene TRBJ2-7; TRBD1 agrees at 9 bases. The CDR3 runs to 15 residues. V gave up 4 bases and J gave up 4 bases; unmatched junction bases: 9. Germline loops: CDR1 SGHTS, CDR2 YDEGEE. CDR3 nucleotide sequence: TGTGCCAGCAGCCGGGACGGGACAGGGTCGTACGAGCAGTACTTC. Its translation: CASSRDGTGSYEQYF. The whole variable domain, filled in from reference TRBV5-8 and TRBJ2-7, reads EAGVTQSPTHLIKTRGQQATLRCSPISGHTSVYWYQQALGLGLQFLLWYDEGEERNRGNFPPRFSGRQFPNYSSELNVNALELEDSALYLCASSRDGTGSYEQYFGPGTRLTVT.

The V and J genes are TRBV19 and TRBJ2-3, with 10 nucleotides matching TRBD1. Germline-derived CDR1 and CDR2 are LNHDA and SQIVND (reference sequence). V lost 5 bases to trimming and J lost 4 bases; unmatched junction nucleotides: 6. CDR3 length equals 15 residues. The CDR3 region has the DNA TGTGCCAGTAGTCTAACGGGACAGGGGCCAGATACGCAGTATTTT. As protein: CASSLTGQGPDTQYF.

This clone came up a few times. The chain carries TRBV28 and TRBJ1-5; unclear D gene. Trimming took 3 bases from V and 0 from J, leaving 9 bases between them. The CDR3 is made up of 15 amino acids. CDR1 and CDR2 from the germline V gene are MDHEN and SYDVKM. CDR3 protein: CASSFSDPSNQPQHF. Written as DNA, the CDR3 is TGTGCCAGCAGTTTTTCCGACCCTAGCAATCAGCCCCAGCATTTT. The full variable domain, rest sourced from reference TRBV28 and TRBJ1-5, is DVKVTQSSRYLVKRTGEKVFLECVQDMDHENMFWYRQDPGLGLRLIYFSYDVKMKEKGDIPEGYSVSREKKERFSLILESASTNQTSMYLCASSFSDPSNQPQHFGDGTRLSIL.

CDR3 nucleotide sequence: TGTGCCCAAAGTCGGGCCAACGTCCTGACTTTC. It yields the protein CAQSRANVLTF. V is TRBV10-3 and J is TRBJ2-6; D call uncertain. Per germline, CDR1 ENHRY and CDR2 SYGVKD. V was pared by 11 bases and J by 5 bases, with 7 bases between. CDR3 length equals 11 residues.

This clone has just a few counts. The chain has TRBV6-1 and TRBJ2-3; 8 nucleotides match TRBD2. The CDR3 is 14 amino acids. Per germline, CDR1 MNHNS and CDR2 SASEGT. V shed 6 bases and J 3 bases; nucleotides not matched to a gene: 5. CDR3 protein: CASSGAGDTDTQYF. As DNA, the CDR3 is TGTGCCAGCAGCGGAGCGGGAGATACAGATACGCAGTATTTT.

The table lists this clone with a few counts. CDR3 nucleotides: TGTGCCATCAGTGTTGACAGGGGGACTGAAGCTTTCTTT. It yields the protein CAISVDRGTEAFF. The chain couples TRBV10-3 to TRBJ1-1; 9 positions agree with TRBD1. V was clipped by 4 bases and J by 5 bases; unmatched bases: 2. The CDR3 is 13 amino acids. Germline CDR1 is ENHRY and CDR2 is SYGVKD.

V usage is TRBV9 and J usage is TRBJ2-1; no definite D call. The CDR3 covers 12 residues. The V end lost 6 bases, the J end lost 10 bases, and 14 bases lay between the germline ends. Germline V gene lookup returns CDR1 SGDLS and CDR2 YYNGEE. In DNA form, the CDR3 reads TGTGCCAGCACCTCTCGGGTAGGAGAGCAGTTCTTC. Translated, it gives CASTSRVGEQFF.

A remark on this clone: This same CDR3 is encoded by further DNA sequences in the sample. The chain combines TRBV9 with TRBJ2-1, with D unclear. The V end was cut by 0 bases, the J end by 4 bases, with 5 bases between. This CDR3 has 13 amino acids. Germline V gene data show CDR1 as SGDLS and CDR2 as YYNGEE. CDR3 loop: CASSVDGYNEQFF. CDR3 DNA: TGTGCCAGCAGCGTAGATGGGTACAATGAGCAGTTCTTC.

A note on this clone: A read error may produce the germline difference seen at one junction end. This chain uses TRBV29-1 with TRBJ1-3; D gene ambiguous. The CDR3 has 11 amino acids. CDR1 is SQVTM and CDR2 is ANQGSEA in the germline V gene. The CDR3 region is CSIELRNTIYF. For the CDR3, the DNA is TGCAGCATTGAACTTCGAAACACCATATATTTT.

The chain employs TRBV4-1 and TRBJ2-7; 10 bases are shared with TRBD1. This CDR3 has 17 residues. V dropped 1 base and J dropped 0; count of bases not matched to a gene: 6. Germline V gene data show CDR1 as MGHRA and CDR2 as YSYEKL. CDR3 loop: CASSQAAGTGDSYEQYF. CDR3 sequence (DNA): TGCGCCAGCAGCCAAGCGGCTGGGACAGGGGACTCCTACGAGCAGTACTTC.

The genes are TRBV11-2 and TRBJ2-7; TRBD1 matches 7 bases. This CDR3 has 14 residues. Trimming at V came to 5 bases and at J to 4 bases, leaving 8 bases not matched to a gene. Germline V gene lookup returns CDR1 SGHAT and CDR2 FQNNGV. The CDR3 loop reads CASSPGTEGYEQYF. The DNA for the CDR3 is TGTGCCAGCAGCCCCGGGACAGAGGGGTACGAGCAGTACTTC.

Of note for this clone: At one end the junction does not follow the germline gene, possibly because of a read error. The gene calls are TRBV7-7 and TRBJ2-2; possibly TRBD2 for D (6 bases). Germline lookup yields CDR1 SSHAT and CDR2 FNYEAQ (reference sequence). The CDR3 covers 13 residues. CDR3 nucleotide sequence: TGTGCTAGCAGCCACGCGGGGACCGGGGAGCTGTTTTTT. Translating gives CASSHAGTGELFF. The full variable domain, completed using reference TRBV7-7 and TRBJ2-2, is GAGVSQSPRYKVTKRGQDVTLRCDPISSHATLYWYQQALGQGPEFLTYFNYEAQPDKSGLPSDRFSAERPEGSISTLTIQRTEQRDSAMYRCASSHAGTGELFFGEGSRLTVL.

The chain combines TRBV19 with TRBJ2-5; no reliable D call. Germline loops: CDR1 LNHDA, CDR2 SQIVND (reference sequence). This CDR3 has 11 amino acids. The germline V and J ends were trimmed by 5 bases and 3 bases, with 4 bases remaining between them. The chain's CDR3 is CASSREETQYF. The CDR3 coding sequence is TGTGCCAGTAGTCGGGAAGAGACCCAGTACTTC. The variable domain in full, completed from reference TRBV19 and TRBJ2-5, reads DGGITQSPKYLFRKEGQNVTLSCEQNLNHDAMYWYRQDPGQGLRLIYYSQIVNDFQKGDIAEGYSVSREKKESFPLTVTSAQKNPTAFYLCASSREETQYFGPGTRLLVL.

The V call is TRBV4-1, the J call TRBJ1-5, with TRBD1 as a possible D gene (5 bases). V was clipped by 1 base and J by 1 base, with 8 bases between them. Germline CDR1 MGHRA, CDR2 YSYEKL. There are 15 residues in the CDR3. DNA for the CDR3: TGCGCCAGCAGCCAAGTTGGGGGGAGCAATCAGCCCCAGCATTTT. As protein: CASSQVGGSNQPQHF.

The CDR3 reads CASSPTSAQETQYF. CDR3 DNA: TGTGCCAGCAGTCCCACTAGCGCTCAAGAGACCCAGTACTTC. The chain joins TRBV28 to TRBJ2-5; 7 bases fit TRBD2. Trimming took 5 bases from V and 2 from J; bases not matched to a gene: 5. CDR1 and CDR2 (germline): MDHEN, SYDVKM. The CDR3 spans 14 residues.

The chain uses TRBV6-5 and TRBJ2-7; 9 bases are a match to TRBD1. Germline V gene data show CDR1 as MNHEY and CDR2 as SVGAGI. The CDR3 runs to 15 residues. Losses at the gene ends were 0 bases for V and 3 bases for J; bases not matched to a gene: 3. In DNA form, the CDR3 reads TGTGCCAGCAGTTACTCCGGGACAGGGCTCTACGAGCAGTACTTC. It translates to CASSYSGTGLYEQYF.

The chain uses TRBV5-6 and TRBJ1-2, with 10 bases matching TRBD1. The V and J ends lost 4 bases and 7 bases, in that order; junction bases with no gene match: 7. The CDR3 covers 14 residues. Germline V gene sequence: CDR1 SGHDT, CDR2 YYEEEE. The CDR3 nucleotides read TGTGCCAGCAGCCCAGGGACAGGGGTACGTGGCTACACCTTC. The encoded protein is CASSPGTGVRGYTF. Drawing the rest from reference TRBV5-6 and TRBJ1-2, the complete variable domain is DAGVTQSPTHLIKTRGQQVTLRCSPKSGHDTVSWYQQALGQGPQFIFQYYEEEERQRGNFPDRFSGHQFPNYSSELNVNALLLGDSALYLCASSPGTGVRGYTFGSGTRLTVV.

The DNA for the CDR3 is TGTGCCAGCAGCTACCTGATGGACAACTACGAGCAGTACTTC. It is translated as CASSYLMDNYEQYF. V and J are TRBV5-6 and TRBJ2-7; D is perhaps TRBD1 (5 bases). With 3 bases removed from V and 3 bases from J, the gap between germline ends came to 13 bases. The CDR3 covers 14 residues. The germline V gene has CDR1 SGHDT and CDR2 YYEEEE. Supplemented by reference TRBV5-6 and TRBJ2-7, the full variable domain reads DAGVTQSPTHLIKTRGQQVTLRCSPKSGHDTVSWYQQALGQGPQFIFQYYEEEERQRGNFPDRFSGHQFPNYSSELNVNALLLGDSALYLCASSYLMDNYEQYFGPGTRLTVT.

The chain joins TRBV5-6 to TRBJ2-6; D gene uncertain. V lost 0 bases, J lost 1 base, and 11 bases lay in between. The CDR3 totals 17 residues. In germline, CDR1 is SGHDT, CDR2 YYEEEE. CDR3 protein: CASSLVTLLSGANVLTF. The CDR3 DNA reads TGTGCCAGCAGCTTGGTCACTCTTCTATCTGGGGCCAACGTCCTGACTTTC.

The V call is TRBV2, the J call TRBJ1-5, with no clear D. Germline CDR1 reads SNHLY; CDR2 reads FYNNEI. Trimming stripped 4 bases from V and 1 base from J, with 8 bases between. This CDR3 region has 14 residues. The chain's CDR3 is CASSGLDSNQPQHF. DNA of the CDR3: TGTGCCAGCAGTGGATTGGACAGCAATCAGCCCCAGCATTTT.

This clone was detected once. The V gene is TRBV30, the J gene TRBJ2-1, with TRBD2 as a possible D gene (5 bases). Germline V CDR1 and CDR2: GTSNPN, SVGIG (reference sequence). The ends were cut back, 2 bases at V and 4 bases at J, with 9 bases in the middle. CDR3 length: 13 residues. Here the CDR3 reads CAWSSGVYNEQFF. The CDR3 nucleotides are TGTGCCTGGAGTAGCGGAGTATACAATGAGCAGTTCTTC.

The V and J genes are TRBV30 and TRBJ2-5; D is possibly TRBD2 (5 bases). The germline V gene has CDR1 GTSNPN and CDR2 SVGIG (reference sequence). This CDR3 region has 11 residues. Trimming removed 4 bases from V and 3 bases from J, with 6 bases in between. The CDR3 DNA reads TGTGCCTGGAACGGGGAAGAGACCCAGTACTTC. Translated: CAWNGEETQYF.

This chain connects TRBV7-2 to TRBJ1-6, with D perhaps TRBD1 (6 bases). The V gene's germline CDR1 is SGHTA and CDR2 FQGNSA. CDR3 length equals 15 residues. Between the trimmed V and J ends, which lost 5 bases and 13 bases, there was a span of 21 bases. CDR3 in DNA: TGTGCCAGCAGCCGGGGAACGCAGGGACAAAGGCCCCTCCACTTT. Protein product: CASSRGTQGQRPLHF.

This clone has just a few counts. The V call is TRBV28, the J call TRBJ1-2; D not certain. This CDR3 comprises 10 residues. Germline CDR1 is MDHEN and CDR2 is SYDVKM. V was pared by 5 bases and J by 7 bases, with 5 bases between. This chain's CDR3 is CASSGGGYTF. The DNA of the CDR3 is TGTGCCAGCAGTGGTGGTGGCTACACCTTC.

The V and J genes are TRBV28 and TRBJ2-1, with 10 nucleotides matching TRBD2. V shed 8 bases, J shed 8 bases, and the junction held 9 bases outside the gene matches. CDR1 and CDR2 (germline): MDHEN, SYDVKM. The CDR3 is 14 residues long. This CDR3 is CASGPSGSFDEQFF. The CDR3 DNA reads TGTGCCAGCGGACCTAGCGGGAGTTTCGATGAGCAGTTCTTC.

J is TRBJ2-7 and V is TRBV30; D possibly corresponds to TRBD2 (5 bases). This CDR3 contains 12 residues. CDR1 and CDR2 from the germline V gene are GTSNPN and SVGIG (reference sequence). V gave up 0 bases and J gave up 6 bases, with 9 bases separating them. As DNA, the CDR3 is TGTGCCTGGAGTGTAGTAACTAGCGAGCAGTACTTC. It translates to CAWSVVTSEQYF. Drawing the rest from reference TRBV30 and TRBJ2-7, the complete variable domain is SQTIHQWPATLVQPVGSPLSLECTVEGTSNPNLYWYRQAAGRGLQLLFYSVGIGQISSEVPQNLSASRPQDRQFILSSKKLLLSDSGFYLCAWSVVTSEQYFGPGTRLTVT.

This clone was picked up a small number of times. J is TRBJ1-3 and V is TRBV5-1; TRBD1 aligns across 7 bases. Trimming cost V 1 base and J 4 bases; bases outside gene matches: 2. CDR1 and CDR2 (germline): SGHRS, YFSETQ. The CDR3 loop spans 14 amino acids. DNA for the CDR3: TGCGCCAGCAGCTTGACAGGGGCCGGAAACACCATATATTTT. It yields the protein CASSLTGAGNTIYF.